This TCR beta chain came from a study of control samples from healthy donors and cancer patients. This CDR3 comprises 16 residues. J was trimmed by 5 bases and V by 3 bases; bases with no gene match: 7. Germline lookup yields CDR1 LNHDA and CDR2 SQIVND (reference sequence). Clones were read by immunoSEQ multiplex PCR, and TCRdb kept only the in-frame ones, dropping some. The data contain tens of thousands of clones, roughly 87% of them seen just once; the ten biggest clones take up over 13%. The TCR was taken from a man aged 60 to 69 with head and neck cancer. The chain employs TRBV19 and TRBJ2-5; 12 bases are shared with TRBD2. The sample comprised PBMCs. In nucleotides, the CDR3 is TGTGCCAGTAGTATCGAGGGACTAGCGGGCGGGGAGACCCAGTACTTC. Translated, it gives CASSIEGLAGGETQYF. The variable domain in full, with the rest retrieved from reference TRBV19 and TRBJ2-5, is DGGITQSPKYLFRKEGQNVTLSCEQNLNHDAMYWYRQDPGQGLRLIYYSQIVNDFQKGDIAEGYSVSREKKESFPLTVTSAQKNPTAFYLCASSIEGLAGGETQYFGPGTRLLVL.